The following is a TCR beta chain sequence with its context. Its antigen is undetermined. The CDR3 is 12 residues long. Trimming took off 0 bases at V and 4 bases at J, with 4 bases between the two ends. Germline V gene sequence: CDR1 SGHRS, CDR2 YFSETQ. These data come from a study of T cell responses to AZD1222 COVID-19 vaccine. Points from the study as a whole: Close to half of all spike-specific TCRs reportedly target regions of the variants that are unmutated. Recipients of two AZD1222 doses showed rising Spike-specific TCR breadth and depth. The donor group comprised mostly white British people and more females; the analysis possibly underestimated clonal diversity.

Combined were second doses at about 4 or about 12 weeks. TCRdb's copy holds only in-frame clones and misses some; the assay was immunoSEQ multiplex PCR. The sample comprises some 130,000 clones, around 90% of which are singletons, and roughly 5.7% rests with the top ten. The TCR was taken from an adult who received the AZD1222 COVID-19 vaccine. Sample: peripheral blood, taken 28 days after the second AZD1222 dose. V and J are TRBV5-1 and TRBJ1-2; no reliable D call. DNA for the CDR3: TGCGCCAGCAGCTTGGGAGGCTATGGCTACACCTTC. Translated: CASSLGGYGYTF.